This T cell receptor beta chain was retrieved from a study of response to subunit inactivated influenza vaccine. Study results and caveats: Authors suggested each seasonal influenza vaccination recruits few new T cells.

Via MiXCR, TCRdb re-called the RT-PCR reads, giving one row per CDR3 protein. This repertoire shows 540,000 or so distinct CDR3 sequences, 10% to 15% found once; its top ten account for 10% to 15%. This clonotype was detected only a few times. Its specificity is unknown. This CDR3 is 19 amino acids long. V trimming: 7 bases; J trimming: 0 bases; junction bases outside the gene matches: 21. Germline V gene data show CDR1 as DFQATT and CDR2 as SNEGSKA (reference sequence). The source of this sequence is a middle-aged man who received an inactivated influenza vaccine. Here the sequenced sample was PBMCs from blood, taken around seven weeks after vaccination. The rearrangement links TRBV20-1 to TRBJ2-1, with TRBD2 matching over 7 bases. CDR3 amino acids: CSVPGGLAAPHSSYNEQFF. CDR3 nucleotides: TGCAGTGTCCCTGGCGGGCTAGCGGCACCCCATAGCTCCTACAATGAGCAGTTCTTC.